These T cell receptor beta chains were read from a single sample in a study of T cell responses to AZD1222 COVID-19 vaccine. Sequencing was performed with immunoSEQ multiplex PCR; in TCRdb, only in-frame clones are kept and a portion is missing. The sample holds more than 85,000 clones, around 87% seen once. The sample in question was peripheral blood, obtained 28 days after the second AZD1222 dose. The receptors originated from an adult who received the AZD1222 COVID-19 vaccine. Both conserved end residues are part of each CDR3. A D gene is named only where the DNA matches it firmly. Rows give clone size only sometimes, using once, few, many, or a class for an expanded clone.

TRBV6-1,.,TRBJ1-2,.,TGTGCCAGCAGTGAAGACCTCCGGGACGAGAGCTTC,CASSEDLRDESF
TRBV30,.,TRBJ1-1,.,TGTGCCTGGAGTTTGGGGGGGACTGAAGCTTTCTTT,CAWSLGGTEAFF
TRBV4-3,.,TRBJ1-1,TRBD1,TGCGCCAGCAGCCATGTTGGACAGGCGGGGTCGGCTGAAGCTTTCTTT,CASSHVGQAGSAEAFF
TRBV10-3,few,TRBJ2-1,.,TGTGCCATCAGTGAGGGGATGGCGGGTACCTACAATGAGCAGTTCTTC,CAISEGMAGTYNEQFF
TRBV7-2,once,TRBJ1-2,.,TGTGCCAGCAGGGGGGGGCCAGCGGGTGGCTACACCTTC,CASRGGPAGGYTF
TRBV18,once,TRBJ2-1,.,TGTGCCAGCTCACCACGGGTGGACAATGAGCAGTTCTTC,CASSPRVDNEQFF
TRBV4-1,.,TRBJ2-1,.,TGCGCCAGCAGCCAAGAATATATAGCGAGCTCCTACAATGAGCAGTTCTTC,CASSQEYIASSYNEQFF
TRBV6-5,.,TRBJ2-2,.,TGTGCCAGCAGTTACAACACCTACACCGGGGAGCTGTTTTTT,CASSYNTYTGELFF
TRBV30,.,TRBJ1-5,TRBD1,TGTGCCTGGAGTGGACAGGGCAAAGGGGGGCCCCAGCATTTT,CAWSGQGKGGPQHF
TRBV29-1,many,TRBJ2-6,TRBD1,TGCAGCGTTCGACAGGGGTCGGCTGGGGCCAACGTCCTGACTTTC,CSVRQGSAGANVLTF
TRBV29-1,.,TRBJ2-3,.,TGCAGCGTTGGAGCAGGAGAACTCACAGATACGCAGTATTTT,CSVGAGELTDTQYF
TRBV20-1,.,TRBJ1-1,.,TGCAGTGCTAGGCTCGACATTGAAGCTTTCTTT,CSARLDIEAFF
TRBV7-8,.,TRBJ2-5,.,TGTGCCAGCATCGAAAGTCTCTGGCGGGAGACCCAGTACTTC,CASIESLWRETQYF
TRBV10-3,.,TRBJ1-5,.,TGTGCCACCACCCAGGGGTTGAGCAATCAGCCCCAGCATTTT,CATTQGLSNQPQHF
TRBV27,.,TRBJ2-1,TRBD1,TGTGCCAGCAGTTTAAGGACAGGGCACTACAATGAGCAGTTCTTC,CASSLRTGHYNEQFF
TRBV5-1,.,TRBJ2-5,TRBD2,TGCGCCAGCAGCTTGGGCGGGGGGTTCCAAGAGACCCAGTACTTC,CASSLGGGFQETQYF
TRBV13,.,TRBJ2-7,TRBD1,TGTGCCAGCAGGCAGGGGGCGGGCGAGCAGTACTTC,CASRQGAGEQYF
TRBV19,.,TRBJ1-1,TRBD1,TGTGCCAGTAGAGAGACAGGGGGGACGAACACTGAAGCTTTCTTT,CASRETGGTNTEAFF